This T cell receptor (beta chain) was identified during a study of cytomegalovirus exposure and HLA in healthy donors. About the research overall: The roughly 130 validation repertoires used the same platform as the 550 to 850 first-cohort repertoires (as reported by a later analysis).

A note on this clone: What it binds is unknown.

Produced via immunoSEQ multiplex PCR; TCRdb's table is partial and in-frame only. The sample contains 150,000 to 200,000 clones, about nine tenths of which appear only once. Findings and limits, study-wide: The classifier reportedly diagnosed cytomegalovirus status with high specificity and sensitivity. Investigators reported 150 to 200 TCR beta chains as tied to cytomegalovirus.

Sequencing was carried out using PBMCs. This clonotype was obtained from a man aged 18-30 years in good health and CMV-seropositive.

CDR3 residues: CASLEGQDNEQFF. In DNA, the CDR3 is TGTGCCAGCCTTGAGGGACAGGACAATGAGCAGTTCTTC. This chain uses TRBV28 with TRBJ2-1, with 8 nucleotides matching TRBD1. Germline CDR1 is MDHEN and CDR2 is SYDVKM. The CDR3 sequence is 13 residues long. The ends lost 8 bases at V and 5 bases at J; junction bases unmatched: 5.